This TCR beta chain appears in the sequencing data of a study of shared clonotypes between healthy human individuals (TCRdb year 2020). With respect to the entire study: A couple of women and a few men aged 18 to 49 years were included in the cohort. For each donor, three plates each were used for CD4 naive and CD4 memory, two plates were used for CD8 naive, and one plate was used for CD8 memory. To estimate repertoire size and how much clonotypes are shared between individuals, the study performed deep sequencing of blood TCR repertoires from roughly five healthy adults. Different laboratories and diverse techniques were used to prepare libraries and sequence TCR repertoires, to increase sequencing depth and limit assay-specific biases. Each donor's leukapheresis produced roughly between about 0.9 and 9.5 billion PBMCs. Study-level results and caveats: Even with the large sequencing depth, rarefaction of the sorted-subset datasets indicated that sequencing was incomplete. Higher generation probabilities were observed for clonotypes shared by all four sorted-subset donors than for non-shared clonotypes. Sharing across four donors was observed for approximately 5% of naive CD4, 3% to 3.5% of naive CD8, over 2% of memory CD4, and about 0.39% of memory CD8 clonotypes. Naive subsets generally had larger estimated clonotype richness than memory subsets. The genetic and exposure-history diversity represented was limited by the small number of donors. Based on pairwise subsampling, the degree of clonotype sharing among donors was expected to be affected by sequencing depth. Sampling was restricted to blood, and TCR repertoires in tissue are likely to differ from TCR repertoires in blood.

Using the deep immunoSEQ assay, TCR CDR3 regions were amplified from genomic DNA by multiplex PCR. For each cell subset, the extracted genomic DNA was distributed evenly across all wells of several immunoSEQ 96-well plates, and each plate served as one replicate. For sorted subsets, each replicate PCR was loaded with about 200 ng genomic DNA, equivalent to 30,000 or so T cell genomes. The purified libraries were quantified using a Qubit 3.0 fluorometer, sized with a Bioanalyzer 2100, and then quantified again using the KAPA Library Quantification kit. A separate single-read 150-cycle Illumina NextSeq 550 flow cell was used to sequence each immunoSEQ 96-well plate. Concerning the study's data processing: Because the immunoSEQ output included only junctional sequences and no quality scores, the filtering could not be the same as the filtering used for full-length reads. To assign V/J genes and CDR3, sequences were annotated using PyIR, a Python wrapper for IgBLAST v1.9, with IMGT germline references. Reads were filtered out if the reads had weak V/J assignments (E-value above 1e-6), no CDR3, stop codons, out-of-frame junctions, or ambiguous translated residues. V3J clonotypes were defined by identical inferred V gene, J gene, and CDR3 amino acid sequence. The percentage overlap between two repertoires was calculated by dividing the number of shared unique clonotypes by the size of the smaller repertoire. Richness of each repertoire was evaluated using RTK rarefaction, the Chao1 estimator, and Recon v2.1 estimates of unobserved clonotypes. OLGA was used to compute generation probabilities for all TCRbeta clonotypes that the gDNA method yielded from a handful of donors. Imported from immuneACCESS, the table was reduced by TCRdb to in-frame sequences with V and J called. These copies leave out some clones; in studies compared against another copy, an unresolved V gene accounts for under half, and the cause of the remainder is not known. V and J calls and clone size are those listed in that table; D and trimming were worked out from the DNA. The sample table records approximately 590,000 clones; nearly 97% of these occur just once. Of the sample, around 0.11% falls within the top ten clones.

CDR1 MGHDK and CDR2 SYGVNS are derived from the germline V gene. The CDR3 has 12 amino acids, counting the end cysteine and phenylalanine. CDR3 DNA is the only sequence kept; it has 36 bases, read in frame from the first base. V is clipped by 4 bases and J by 6 bases, and the sequence between their germline boundaries is 6 bases long. Concerning this clone: Its cognate antigen has yet to be identified. Base qualities are not provided; no much larger clone lies one nucleotide away.

CD8 naive samples consisted of CD45RO-negative cells that were positively selected for CCR7, yielding a CD45RA+CCR7+ population without TemRA cells. Donors were healthy HIV-negative adults with no recently reported acute infections or vaccinations. Every donor was a Caucasian adult residing in Nashville, Tennessee, USA. Blood was collected by leukapheresis, and PBMCs were isolated by Ficoll-Histopaque density gradient centrifugation and then cryopreserved in liquid nitrogen vapor phase. Purity and quantity of every magnetically sorted T cell population were checked by analytical flow cytometry. Genomic DNA was isolated from each sorted fraction and quantified by UV absorbance on a Nanodrop 2000c.

The chain is made from TRBV25-1 and TRBJ2-2; confidence is insufficient to name the D gene. This sequence originates from a woman in her thirties in good health. The sequenced material came from naive CD8+ T cells sorted from blood. The cell subset or site label on this specimen signifies: CD45RA+CCR7+. The DNA sequence is TGTGCCAGCAGTGCCGGCCCCGGGGAGCTGTTTTTT. The encoded protein is CASSAGPGELFF.